This record concerns one TCR beta chain sequence. There are a few counts of this clonotype. Its specific antigen is unknown. No per-base quality is available; no much larger clone lies one base away. V has 3 bases trimmed and J has 4 bases trimmed; junction bases matching no gene number 5. From the cysteine up to the phenylalanine, the CDR3 has a length of 14 residues. CDR3 DNA is the only sequence kept; it has 42 bases, read in frame from the first base. The germline V gene yields SGHTA for CDR1 and FQGTGA for CDR2. This specimen comes from a study of early T cells in non-severe SARS-CoV-2 infection listed by TCRdb under 2021. Notes on the research overall: TCR sequencing used bulk RNA from unsorted whole blood, so alpha and beta chains could not be paired. Findings and caveats that apply to the study as a whole: VDJdb matching was skewed toward anti-spike CD8 responses and likely underestimated virus-specific expansions by missing private and CD4 specificities.

This was a case-control study nested in a cohort of healthcare workers in London, UK, who had nasopharyngeal swab PCR tests and blood samples taken every week. Between 23 and 31 March 2020, the week of the UK lockdown, healthcare workers were enrolled and then followed up weekly for as long as 16 weeks. Library creation used 5' RACE. TCRdb shows the sequencer as NextSeq 500. The TCR library protocol attached unique molecular identifiers to individual cDNA molecules to correct for sequencing error and PCR bias. TCR alpha and beta chains were both sequenced, and the abundances of alpha and beta sequences in each sample were closely correlated with each other. The study's own analysis went as follows. Decombinator V4 was used to perform V gene, J gene and CDR3 annotation of TCR sequences. TCRs were defined as expanded if a significant change between any two time points was detected under a Poisson model with p below 0.0001. Abundances of TCRs were expressed as counts per million after normalisation to the total number of TCRs sequenced in each sample. MAIT TCRs were defined by TRAV1-2 paired with TRAJ12, TRAJ20 or TRAJ33, and iNKT TCRs by TRAV10 paired with TRAJ18. VDJdb, accessed 1 November 2021, was searched for CMV, EBV and SARS-CoV-2 annotated TCRs, excluding TCRs annotated for multiple antigens. The raw public reads went through TCRdb reprocessing: fastp at Q25, MiXCR clone calling, in-frame beta chains kept. CDR3 protein sequences are deduplicated, and each keeps its most common genes and DNA. It is TCRdb's table, rather than the study itself, that gives the V and J calls and clone size. This sample comprises tens of thousands of distinct CDR3 sequences, 9% to 15% of them detected only once. The top ten constitute approximately 5% of the sample.

The chain links TRBV7-3 with TRBJ1-2, and 7 junction bases match TRBD1. This sequence was found in an adult who was a healthcare worker with PCR-confirmed SARS-CoV-2 infection or an uninfected control (not recorded which). Sequencing used whole blood. Read as DNA, the sequence is TGTGCCAGCAGCTTCCTAGGGGGCGGCTATGGCTACACCTTC. Translated, this gives CASSFLGGGYGYTF.